The present T cell receptor (beta chain) was sequenced within a study of blood T cell repertoires in COVID-19. At the level of the study: Acute and convalescent COVID-19 samples came from the United States, Italy and Spain. PBMCs, B-cell-depleted T cells, or T cells were the source of the cDNA or gDNA that made up the material.

The CDR3 contains 18 residues. The germline V and J ends were trimmed by 3 bases and 2 bases, with 24 bases remaining between them. Germline-derived CDR1 and CDR2 are DFQATT and SNEGSKA (reference sequence). Generated by immunoSEQ multiplex PCR, the TCRdb table keeps only in-frame clones and is missing some. The sample yields around 100,000 clones, 86% seen once. The sample was peripheral blood. The J gene is TRBJ2-3, the V gene TRBV20-1; D may be TRBD1 (5 bases). The source is an older man with acute or convalescent COVID-19. The CDR3 sequence is CSASGAAKNTPSTDTQYF. CDR3 DNA: TGCAGTGCTAGTGGGGCAGCCAAGAATACTCCCTCCACAGATACGCAGTATTTT.